This entry lists 25 T cell receptor beta chains sequenced from one sample in a study of T cell repertoires in cytomegalovirus infection. TCRdb re-called the reads with MiXCR, one entry per CDR3 protein. Among roughly 990,000 distinct CDR3 sequences listed, less than 35% were seen once. For these TCRs, the target antigens are not known. Sequencing was performed on cultured CD8+ T cells from PBMCs, taken from culture after CMV antigen stimulation. These TCRs come from a human donor in good health (CMV status not recorded). Some clones in this sample may be carry-over from other donors' samples.

V is TRBV7-4 and J is TRBJ2-2; D could derive from TRBD1 or TRBD2 (5 bases each). Trimming took 5 bases from V and 4 from J, leaving 14 bases between them. Germline V gives CDR1 SGHVT, CDR2 SQSDAQ. This CDR3 contains 15 residues. The CDR3 sequence is CASSQGPTTTGELFF. CDR3 in DNA: TGTGCCAGCAGCCAGGGACCGACAACCACCGGGGAGCTGTTTTTT.

In its sample, this clonotype was seen a few times. The chain couples TRBV7-2 to TRBJ1-5; tentative D call: TRBD1 (6 bases). Trimming cost V 2 bases and J 7 bases, with 9 bases left between them. The CDR3 totals 13 residues. Germline CDR1 reads SGHTA; CDR2 reads FQGNSA. As DNA, the CDR3 is TGTGCCAGCAGCTTATTGGGGGCACAGCCCCAGCATTTT. As protein: CASSLLGAQPQHF.

The chain employs TRBV5-1 and TRBJ1-5; D is possibly TRBD1 (6 bases). The germline CDR1 and CDR2 sequences are SGHRS and YFSETQ. The CDR3 spans 21 residues. Trimming took 0 bases from V and 0 from J, leaving 25 bases between them. DNA of the CDR3: TGCGCCAGCAGCTTGGGGGCCGAGGCAGGGGCCCCCTTAAATAGCAATCAGCCCCAGCATTTT. Encoded protein: CASSLGAEAGAPLNSNQPQHF.

This clonotype was seen more than once but under ten times. V and J are TRBV5-4 and TRBJ1-1; 10 bases are shared with TRBD1. After removal of 4 bases from V and 3 bases from J, the junction contained 9 bases not matched to a gene. The CDR3 spans 16 residues. Germline values: CDR1 SGHNT, CDR2 YYREEE (reference sequence). The CDR3 protein is CASSPDRGFIDTEAFF. As DNA, the CDR3 is TGTGCCAGCAGCCCGGACAGGGGGTTTATCGACACTGAAGCTTTCTTT.

The chain has TRBV9 and TRBJ2-2, with D possibly TRBD2 on 5 matching bases. The germline V gene encodes CDR1 SGDLS and CDR2 YYNGEE. CDR3 size: 14 residues. Deletions cut 5 bases from V and 3 bases from J, with 11 bases between. The CDR3 region is CASSVREYTGELFF. In DNA, the CDR3 is TGTGCCAGCAGTGTAAGGGAGTACACCGGGGAGCTGTTTTTT.

At least ten counts were recorded for this clonotype. CDR3 nucleotide sequence: TGTGCCAGCAGTTTAGACCCACCGGGACGCCATAATTCACCCCTCCACTTT. It specifies CASSLDPPGRHNSPLHF. The gene calls are TRBV6-5 and TRBJ1-6; D perhaps matches TRBD1 (5 bases). The CDR3 totals 17 residues. Trimming took 4 bases from V and 5 from J, leaving 18 bases between them. The germline V gene encodes CDR1 MNHEY and CDR2 SVGAGI.

This clonotype was found a few times. This rearrangement joins TRBV4-3 to TRBJ1-2; 7 bases map to TRBD1. This CDR3 has 18 residues. CDR1 and CDR2 (germline): LGHNA, YSLEER. Unmatched junction bases numbered 16, after V lost 3 bases and J lost 3 bases. CDR3 residues: CASSHLMTGDSLDYGYTF. Written as DNA, the CDR3 is TGCGCCAGCAGCCACCTAATGACCGGGGACAGTCTGGACTATGGCTACACCTTC.

The chain uses TRBV19 and TRBJ2-7; tentatively, D is TRBD2 (5 bases). Germline CDR1 is LNHDA and CDR2 is SQIVND (reference sequence). The V end was cut by 5 bases, the J end by 3 bases, with 8 bases between. This CDR3 is 12 amino acids long. The CDR3 reads CASSAGLYEQYF. CDR3 nucleotides: TGTGCCAGTAGTGCGGGCCTCTACGAGCAGTACTTC.

This clonotype was seen many times. This sequence joins TRBV7-3 and TRBJ2-1; D tentatively reads TRBD1 or TRBD2 (7 bases each). Germline lookup yields CDR1 SGHTA and CDR2 FQGTGA. This CDR3 contains 16 residues. Trimming stripped 5 bases from V and 4 bases from J, with 18 bases between. In DNA, the CDR3 is TGTGCCAGCAGCCAGGGAGGGGGCAGCAGGTACAATGAGCAGTTCTTC. Protein sequence: CASSQGGGSRYNEQFF.

This clonotype showed up many times. The rearrangement links TRBV7-9 to TRBJ1-2, with 9 bases matching TRBD1. Per germline, CDR1 SEHNR and CDR2 FQNEAQ (reference sequence). This CDR3 comprises 15 residues. Trimming removed 2 bases from V and 5 bases from J; junction bases left unmatched: 6. CDR3 region: CASSLTGQGLYGYTF. As DNA, the CDR3 is TGTGCCAGCAGCTTAACGGGACAGGGCCTATATGGCTACACCTTC. Complete variable domain (other parts from reference TRBV7-9 and TRBJ1-2): DTGVSQNPRHKITKRGQNVTFRCDPISEHNRLYWYRQTLGQGPEFLTYFQNEAQLEKSRLLSDRFSAERPKGSFSTLEIQRTEQGDSAMYLCASSLTGQGLYGYTFGSGTRLTVV.

Turning to this clonotype: One end of the junction varies from germline; a read error may be responsible. This chain connects TRBV5-6 to TRBJ2-1; tentatively, D is TRBD1 (6 bases). This CDR3 is 15 amino acids long. Germline V gene data show CDR1 as SGHDT and CDR2 as YYEEEE. The CDR3 coding sequence is TGTGCCAACAGCTTGGGGGCAGGCTCCTACAATGAGCAGTTCTTC. Protein: CANSLGAGSYNEQFF.

The sample holds a few counts of this clonotype. The chain combines TRBV7-3 with TRBJ2-3; D gene unclear. V was clipped by 4 bases and J by 2 bases, with 22 bases between them. This CDR3 is 18 amino acids long. The germline V gene encodes CDR1 SGHTA and CDR2 FQGTGA. This CDR3 is CASSSAPTGGGPTDTQYF. For the CDR3, the DNA is TGTGCCAGCAGCTCTGCCCCTACCGGCGGCGGACCCACAGATACGCAGTATTTT.

The chain links TRBV19 to TRBJ1-5; 10 nucleotides align to TRBD1. Germline V gives CDR1 LNHDA, CDR2 SQIVND (reference sequence). The CDR3 sequence is 15 residues long. V gave up 7 bases and J gave up 6 bases; unmatched junction bases: 9. The CDR3 nucleotides read TGTGCCAGTAATTGGGACAGGGGAAGTAGTCAGCCCCAGCATTTT. It is translated as CASNWDRGSSQPQHF.

CDR3 nucleotide sequence: TGTGCCAGCAGTGAATGGGGGCGGGGGGGGGGGAGAGATACGCAGTATTTT. Translating it yields CASSEWGRGGGRDTQYF. V is TRBV6-5 and J is TRBJ2-3; 9 positions agree with TRBD2. This CDR3 comprises 17 residues. Trimming removed 5 bases from V and 5 bases from J; junction bases left unmatched: 14. In germline, CDR1 is MNHEY, CDR2 SVGAGI.

The CDR3 DNA is TGCGCCAGCAGCCAACCGCTGGACCCCGGGGAGCTGTTTTTT. This gives the protein CASSQPLDPGELFF. The V call is TRBV4-1, the J call TRBJ2-2; no reliable D call. This CDR3 has 14 amino acids. V dropped 2 bases and J dropped 6 bases, with 10 bases sitting between them. CDR1 and CDR2 from the germline V gene are MGHRA and YSYEKL.

This chain connects TRBV7-6 to TRBJ2-3; 11 bases match TRBD1. Per germline, CDR1 SGHVS and CDR2 FNYEAQ. This CDR3 contains 13 residues. The V gene end was trimmed by 5 bases and the J gene end by 6 bases; junction bases not matched to a gene: 1. The CDR3 region is CASSGTGGDTQYF. The CDR3 coding sequence is TGTGCCAGCAGCGGGACAGGGGGTGATACGCAGTATTTT. The whole variable domain, remainder taken from reference TRBV7-6 and TRBJ2-3, is GAGVSQSPRYKVTKRGQDVALRCDPISGHVSLYWYRQALGQGPEFLTYFNYEAQQDKSGLPNDRFSAERPEGSISTLTIQRTEQRDSAMYRCASSGTGGDTQYFGPGTRLTVL.

This sequence joins TRBV5-1 and TRBJ2-5; possibly TRBD2 for D (5 bases). V gave up 0 bases and J gave up 5 bases, with 14 bases separating them. The CDR3 totals 15 residues. From germline, CDR1 is SGHRS and CDR2 YFSETQ. CDR3 in DNA: TGCGCCAGCAGCTTGGAGCTACCAGGCGGGGAGACCCAGTACTTC. Residues: CASSLELPGGETQYF. Based on the CDR3 plus reference TRBV5-1 and TRBJ2-5, the full variable domain is KAGVTQTPRYLIKTRGQQVTLSCSPISGHRSVSWYQQTPGQGLQFLFEYFSETQRNKGNFPGRFSGRQFSNSRSEMNVSTLELGDSALYLCASSLELPGGETQYFGPGTRLLVL.

This clonotype showed up many times. The CDR3 bases are TGTGCCAGCACCTACAGGACTAGTCAGAATGCCGGGGAGCTGTTTTTT. It codes for CASTYRTSQNAGELFF. This rearrangement joins TRBV12-3 or TRBV12-4 to TRBJ2-2; 7 positions agree with TRBD2. The CDR3 totals 16 residues. The ends lost 7 bases at V and 6 bases at J; junction bases unmatched: 14.

This chain links TRBV9 with TRBJ2-5; unclear D gene. The CDR3 extends over 14 amino acids. Germline CDR1 reads SGDLS; CDR2 reads YYNGEE. V dropped 0 bases and J dropped 4 bases, with 10 bases sitting between them. In nucleotides, the CDR3 is TGTGCCAGCAGCGTAGATTGGCAGTTAGAGACCCAGTACTTC. Encoded protein: CASSVDWQLETQYF.

The gene calls are TRBV6-1 and TRBJ1-5, with 8 bases that match TRBD1. The V and J ends lost 8 bases and 9 bases, in that order; junction bases with no gene match: 12. Germline CDR1 reads MNHNS; CDR2 reads SASEGT. CDR3 length: 14 residues. The CDR3 protein is CASFPTGGVVPQHF. Here the CDR3 DNA reads TGTGCCAGCTTCCCCACAGGGGGTGTGGTGCCCCAGCATTTT.

This clonotype was detected a few times. This chain links TRBV27 with TRBJ1-5; D not certain. Deletions cut 6 bases from V and 2 bases from J, with 8 bases between. Germline CDR1 and CDR2: MNHEY and SMNVEV (reference sequence). CDR3 length equals 13 residues. CDR3 DNA: TGTGCCAGCAGCGTGATGGGCAATCAGCCCCAGCATTTT. This sequence encodes CASSVMGNQPQHF.

V and J are TRBV14 and TRBJ1-1; D gene unclear. Germline assignment: CDR1 SGHDN and CDR2 FVKESK. Deletions cut 2 bases from V and 3 bases from J, with 10 bases between. The CDR3 length is 14 residues. This CDR3 reads CASSQSPGDTEAFF. CDR3 sequence (DNA): TGTGCCAGCAGCCAATCCCCGGGAGACACTGAAGCTTTCTTT.

This clonotype occurred many times. This chain links TRBV7-6 with TRBJ1-1; maybe TRBD1 (5 bases). V shed 5 bases and J shed 4 bases, with 14 bases lying between them. This CDR3 comprises 14 residues. The germline V gene encodes CDR1 SGHVS and CDR2 FNYEAQ. CDR3 loop: CASSRGSPGTEAFF. CDR3 in DNA: TGTGCCAGCAGCCGGGGGAGCCCCGGCACTGAAGCTTTCTTT.

This clonotype came up a few times. This chain joins TRBV7-9 and TRBJ2-3; D is ambiguous. The CDR3 runs to 15 residues. Germline V gives CDR1 SEHNR, CDR2 FQNEAQ (reference sequence). The V and J ends lost 1 base and 2 bases respectively, with 10 bases between them. The CDR3 DNA reads as TGTGCCAGCAGCTTAGTACAGCATCTCACAGATACGCAGTATTTT. Protein product: CASSLVQHLTDTQYF.

This clonotype was observed a handful of times. A read error may account for a junction end that differs from germline. This chain links TRBV7-7 with TRBJ2-5, with 10 bases identical to TRBD2. The CDR3 sequence is 16 residues long. Germline V gives CDR1 SSHAT, CDR2 FNYEAQ (reference sequence). CDR3 sequence: CASSLAGAGGQETQYF. For the CDR3, the DNA is TGTGCTAGCAGCTTAGCAGGAGCGGGGGGGCAAGAGACCCAGTACTTC. The whole variable domain, filled in from reference TRBV7-7 and TRBJ2-5, reads GAGVSQSPRYKVTKRGQDVTLRCDPISSHATLYWYQQALGQGPEFLTYFNYEAQPDKSGLPSDRFSAERPEGSISTLTIQRTEQRDSAMYRCASSLAGAGGQETQYFGPGTRLLVL.